The 12 T cell receptor beta chains presented below share a single source sample, sequenced in a study of cytomegalovirus exposure and HLA in healthy donors. PCR primers comprised 60 Vbeta and 13 Jbeta primers. Sequencing used immunoSEQ multiplex PCR; TCRdb keeps in-frame clones, though not all of them. The sample holds approximately 100,000 clones, roughly 76% seen once. Sequenced: PBMCs. These receptors were taken from a woman between 40 and 55 years old in good health and CMV-seropositive.

The rearrangement uses TRBV7-9 and TRBJ1-4; 10 bases line up with TRBD1. V dropped 4 bases and J dropped 3; count of bases not matched to a gene: 5. Germline-derived CDR1 and CDR2 are SEHNR and FQNEAQ (reference sequence). The CDR3 consists of 16 residues. The CDR3 here is CASSSGQGRANEKLFF. The CDR3 region has the DNA TGTGCCAGCAGCTCGGGACAGGGGAGGGCTAATGAAAAACTGTTTTTT.

V and J are TRBV25-1 and TRBJ1-5; TRBD1 matches at 9 bases. The J segment lost 4 bases and the V segment lost 8 bases, leaving 6 bases of the junction unmatched. The CDR3 runs to 14 residues. Germline V gives CDR1 MGHDK, CDR2 SYGVNS. As DNA, the CDR3 is TGTGCCAGCCAGGACAGGGGAGGAAATCAGCCCCAGCATTTT. It is translated as CASQDRGGNQPQHF.

The rearrangement uses TRBV2 and TRBJ1-5; TRBD1 matches at 7 bases. V shed 5 bases, J shed 2 bases, and the junction held 9 bases outside the gene matches. This CDR3 is 16 amino acids long. CDR1 and CDR2 from the germline V gene are SNHLY and FYNNEI. The CDR3 bases are TGTGCCAGCAGTTATGTTGTCGGACAGGGCAATCAGCCCCAGCATTTT. It is translated as CASSYVVGQGNQPQHF.

This chain links TRBV2 with TRBJ2-5; D is uncertain. The V gene lost 2 bases and the J gene lost 7 bases, with 5 bases spanning the gap. The CDR3 runs to 11 residues. Looked up from germline, CDR1 is SNHLY and CDR2 is FYNNEI. The CDR3 loop is CASSERGTQYF. The CDR3 nucleotides are TGTGCCAGCAGTGAACGAGGGACCCAGTACTTC.

The chain is built from TRBV5-4 and TRBJ2-1; 7 bases match TRBD2. The CDR3 has 13 residues. The junction had 2 bases not matched to a gene; V was cut back by 1 base and J by 7 bases. Looked up from germline, CDR1 is SGHNT and CDR2 is YYREEE (reference sequence). The CDR3 spells CASSLRGGNEQFF. The CDR3 nucleotides read TGTGCCAGCAGCTTGAGGGGAGGGAATGAGCAGTTCTTC.

V and J are TRBV19 and TRBJ1-1; unclear D gene. V was cut by 3 bases and J by 5 bases, with 13 bases left in between. CDR1 LNHDA and CDR2 SQIVND come from the germline V gene (reference sequence). CDR3 length equals 14 residues. The CDR3 region is CASSIRGLVTEAFF. The CDR3 DNA sequence: TGTGCCAGTAGTATTAGAGGGCTCGTTACTGAAGCTTTCTTT. Using reference TRBV19 and TRBJ1-1 for the parts outside the CDR3, the full variable domain is DGGITQSPKYLFRKEGQNVTLSCEQNLNHDAMYWYRQDPGQGLRLIYYSQIVNDFQKGDIAEGYSVSREKKESFPLTVTSAQKNPTAFYLCASSIRGLVTEAFFGQGTRLTVV.

This clone was detected a few times. This chain uses TRBV7-2 with TRBJ2-7, with D uncertain. Trimming took 0 bases from V and 0 from J, leaving 6 bases between them. The CDR3 runs to 14 residues. The V gene's germline CDR1 is SGHTA and CDR2 FQGNSA. Here the CDR3 DNA reads TGTGCCAGCAGCTTAGCCAGGAACTCCTACGAGCAGTACTTC. Translation gives CASSLARNSYEQYF.

The J gene is TRBJ1-1, the V gene TRBV4-1; D gene unclear. The CDR3 is 18 residues long. Trimming left V 0 bases short and J 6 bases short, with 23 bases between. CDR1 MGHRA and CDR2 YSYEKL come from the germline V gene. The CDR3 reads CASSQDPPDVARLAEAFF. The DNA for the CDR3 is TGCGCCAGCAGCCAAGATCCTCCGGATGTTGCTAGACTCGCTGAAGCTTTCTTT.

This chain links TRBV6-5 with TRBJ1-6; TRBD1 matches 8 bases. Germline loops: CDR1 MNHEY, CDR2 SVGAGI. V shed 5 bases and J 8 bases; nucleotides not matched to a gene: 8. The CDR3 is 15 amino acids. As DNA, the CDR3 is TGTGCCAGCAGTCGCCCAGGGGGCGGATATTCACCCCTCCACTTT. Amino acids: CASSRPGGGYSPLHF.

The genes are TRBV30 and TRBJ2-2, with D possibly being TRBD1 (5 bases). This CDR3 region has 13 residues. Per germline, CDR1 GTSNPN and CDR2 SVGIG (reference sequence). The V end was cut by 3 bases, the J end by 1 base, with 6 bases between. This CDR3 reads CAWSGQNTGELFF. The CDR3 DNA reads as TGTGCCTGGAGCGGACAGAACACCGGGGAGCTGTTTTTT.

The chain uses TRBV30 and TRBJ1-6; TRBD1 matches at 10 bases. Germline assignment: CDR1 GTSNPN and CDR2 SVGIG (reference sequence). V was pared by 3 bases and J by 6 bases, with 5 bases of the junction left unmatched. The CDR3 covers 15 residues. Here the CDR3 DNA reads TGTGCCTGGAGGCATAGGGACAGGGGTAATTCACCCCTCCACTTT. Translation: CAWRHRDRGNSPLHF.

The chain couples TRBV10-1 to TRBJ2-3, with 12 positions matching TRBD2. The germline CDR1 and CDR2 sequences are WNHNN and SYGVQD (reference sequence). The CDR3 has 16 amino acids. The V segment lost 3 bases and the J segment 4 bases; nucleotides outside the gene matches: 5. DNA for the CDR3: TGCGCCAGCAGTGACCAGACTAGCGGGGGTTCAGATACGCAGTATTTT. Protein sequence: CASSDQTSGGSDTQYF.